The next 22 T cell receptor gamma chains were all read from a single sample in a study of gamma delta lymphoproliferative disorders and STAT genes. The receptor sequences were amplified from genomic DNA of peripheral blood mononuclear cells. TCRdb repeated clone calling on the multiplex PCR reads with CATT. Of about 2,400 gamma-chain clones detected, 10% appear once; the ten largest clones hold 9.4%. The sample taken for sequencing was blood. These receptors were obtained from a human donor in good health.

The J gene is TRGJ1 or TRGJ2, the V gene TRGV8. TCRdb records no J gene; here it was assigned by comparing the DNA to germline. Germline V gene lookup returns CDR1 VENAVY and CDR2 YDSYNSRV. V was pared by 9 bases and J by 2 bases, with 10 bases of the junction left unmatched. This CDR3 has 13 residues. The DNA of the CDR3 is TGTGCCACCGTGCTCACCTATTATTATAAGAAACTCTTT. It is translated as CATVLTYYYKKLF.

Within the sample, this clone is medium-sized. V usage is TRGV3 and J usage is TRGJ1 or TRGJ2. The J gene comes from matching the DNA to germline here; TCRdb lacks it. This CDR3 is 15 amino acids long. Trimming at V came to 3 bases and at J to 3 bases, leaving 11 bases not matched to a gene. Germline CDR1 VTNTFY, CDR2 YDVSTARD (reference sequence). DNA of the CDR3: TGTGCCACCTGGGACGCGTCCCTTTTTTATTATAAGAAACTCTTT. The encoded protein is CATWDASLFYYKKLF.

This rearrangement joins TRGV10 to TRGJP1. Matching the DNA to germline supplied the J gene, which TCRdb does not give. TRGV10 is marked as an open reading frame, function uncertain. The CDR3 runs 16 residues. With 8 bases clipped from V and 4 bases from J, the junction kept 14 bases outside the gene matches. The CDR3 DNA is TGTGCTGCGTGGGATCCCCGTGATGTCACTGGTTGGTTCAAGATATTT. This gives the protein CAAWDPRDVTGWFKIF.

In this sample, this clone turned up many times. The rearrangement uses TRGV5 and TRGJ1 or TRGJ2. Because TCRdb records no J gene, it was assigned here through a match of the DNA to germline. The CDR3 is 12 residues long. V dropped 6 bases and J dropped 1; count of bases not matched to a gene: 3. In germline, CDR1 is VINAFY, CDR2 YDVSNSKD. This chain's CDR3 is CATWQNYYKKLF. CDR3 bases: TGTGCCACCTGGCAAAATTATTATAAGAAACTCTTT.

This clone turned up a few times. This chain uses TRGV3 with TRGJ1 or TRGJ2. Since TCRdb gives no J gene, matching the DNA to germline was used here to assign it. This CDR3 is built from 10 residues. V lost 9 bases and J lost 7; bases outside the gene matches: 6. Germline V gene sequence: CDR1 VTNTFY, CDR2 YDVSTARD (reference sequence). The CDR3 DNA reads TGTGCCACCCCCCAGTATAAGAAACTCTTT. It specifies CATPQYKKLF.

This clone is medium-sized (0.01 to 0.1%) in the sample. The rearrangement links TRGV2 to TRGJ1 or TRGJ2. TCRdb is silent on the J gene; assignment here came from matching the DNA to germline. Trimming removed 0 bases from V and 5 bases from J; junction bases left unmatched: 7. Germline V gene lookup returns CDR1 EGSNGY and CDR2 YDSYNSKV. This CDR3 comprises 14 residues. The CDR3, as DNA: TGTGCCACCTGGGACGGGTCCCGTAATTATAAGAAACTCTTT. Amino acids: CATWDGSRNYKKLF.

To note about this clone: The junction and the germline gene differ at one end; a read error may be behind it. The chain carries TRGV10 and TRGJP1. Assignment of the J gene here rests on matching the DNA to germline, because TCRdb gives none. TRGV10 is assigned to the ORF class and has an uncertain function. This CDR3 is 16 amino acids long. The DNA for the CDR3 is TGCAGCGTGGGATTCCCCCTAGGGGCCACTGGTTGGTTCAAGATATTT. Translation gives CSVGFPLGATGWFKIF.

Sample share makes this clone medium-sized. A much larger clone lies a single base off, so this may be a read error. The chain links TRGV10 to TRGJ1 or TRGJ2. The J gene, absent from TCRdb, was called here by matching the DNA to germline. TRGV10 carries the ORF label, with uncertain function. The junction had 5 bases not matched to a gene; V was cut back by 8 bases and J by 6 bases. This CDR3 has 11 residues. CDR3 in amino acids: CAAWDCYKKLF. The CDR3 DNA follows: TGTGCTGCGTGGGATTGTTATAAGAAACTCTTT.

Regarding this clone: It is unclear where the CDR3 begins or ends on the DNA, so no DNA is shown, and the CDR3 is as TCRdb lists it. The CDR3 reads CAAWDVTLIPLVGSRYLLKGLGFIVTSKTF. No J gene call was made, and the V gene is TRGV10. Being an ORF, TRGV10 has a function that is uncertain. Including both end residues, the CDR3 is 30 amino acids long.

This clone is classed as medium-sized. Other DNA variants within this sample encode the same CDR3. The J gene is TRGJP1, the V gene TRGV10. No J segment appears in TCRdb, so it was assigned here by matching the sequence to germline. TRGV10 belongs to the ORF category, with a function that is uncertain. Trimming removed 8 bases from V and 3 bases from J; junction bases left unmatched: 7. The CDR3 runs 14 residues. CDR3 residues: CAAWDFATGWFKIF. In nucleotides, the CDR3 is TGTGCTGCGTGGGATTTCGCCACTGGTTGGTTCAAGATATTT.

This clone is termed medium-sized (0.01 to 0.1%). CDR3 in DNA: TGTGCCACCTGGGATGCTTCGCGGAGAGTTGGGCAAAAGAGGTTTGCGGAGTTGGGCAAAAAAATCAAGGTATTT. As protein: CATWDASRRVGQKRFAELGKKIKVF. The V call is TRGV4, the J call TRGJP. The J gene, absent from TCRdb, was called here by matching the DNA to germline. CDR3 length equals 25 residues. The V and J ends lost 2 bases and 7 bases, in that order; junction bases with no gene match: 32. The germline CDR1 and CDR2 sequences are EGSTGY and YDSYTSSV.

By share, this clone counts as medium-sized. CDR3 amino acids: CATWDRNYYKKLF. In nucleotides, the CDR3 is TGTGCCACCTGGGACCGGAATTATTATAAGAAACTCTTT. The chain has TRGV5 and TRGJ1 or TRGJ2. TCRdb does not report a J gene; here it was assigned by matching the DNA to germline references. CDR1 is VINAFY, CDR2 YDVSNSKD, per germline. V trimming: 3 bases; J trimming: 0 bases; junction bases outside the gene matches: 2. The CDR3 totals 13 residues.

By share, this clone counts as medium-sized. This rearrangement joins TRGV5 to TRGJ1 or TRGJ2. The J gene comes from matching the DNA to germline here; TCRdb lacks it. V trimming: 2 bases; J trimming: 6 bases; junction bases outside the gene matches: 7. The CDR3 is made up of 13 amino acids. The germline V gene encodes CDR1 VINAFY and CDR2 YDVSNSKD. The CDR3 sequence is CATWDNRPYKKLF. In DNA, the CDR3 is TGTGCCACCTGGGACAATAGGCCTTATAAGAAACTCTTT.

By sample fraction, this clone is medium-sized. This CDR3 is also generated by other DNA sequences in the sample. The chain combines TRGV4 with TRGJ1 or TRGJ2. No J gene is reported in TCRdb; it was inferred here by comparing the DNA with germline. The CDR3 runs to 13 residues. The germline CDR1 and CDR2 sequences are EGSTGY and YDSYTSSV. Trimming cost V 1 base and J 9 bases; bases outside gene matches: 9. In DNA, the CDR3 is TGTGCCACCTGGGATGGTCTGGGGGTTAAGAAACTCTTT. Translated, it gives CATWDGLGVKKLF.

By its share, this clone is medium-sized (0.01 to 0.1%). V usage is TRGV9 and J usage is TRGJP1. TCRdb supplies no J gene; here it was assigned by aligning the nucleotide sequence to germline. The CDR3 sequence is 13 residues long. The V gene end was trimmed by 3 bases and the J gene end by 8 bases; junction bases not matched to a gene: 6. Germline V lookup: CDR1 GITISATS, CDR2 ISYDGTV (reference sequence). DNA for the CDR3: TGTGCCTTGTGGGAGCCGCCGGGTTGGTTCAAGATATTT. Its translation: CALWEPPGWFKIF.

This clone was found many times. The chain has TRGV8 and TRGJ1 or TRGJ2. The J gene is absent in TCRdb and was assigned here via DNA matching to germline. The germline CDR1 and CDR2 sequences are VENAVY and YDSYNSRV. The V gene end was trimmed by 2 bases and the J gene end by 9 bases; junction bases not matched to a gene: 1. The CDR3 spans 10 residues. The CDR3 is CATWDIKKLF. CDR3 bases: TGTGCCACCTGGGATATTAAGAAACTCTTT.

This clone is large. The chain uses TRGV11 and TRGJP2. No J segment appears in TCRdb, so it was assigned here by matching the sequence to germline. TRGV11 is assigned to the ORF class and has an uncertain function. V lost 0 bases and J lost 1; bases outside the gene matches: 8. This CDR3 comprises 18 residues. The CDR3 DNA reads TGTGCCTGCTGGATTAGGCACTTTAAAATTAGTAGTGATTGGATCAAGACGTTT. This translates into CACWIRHFKISSDWIKTF.

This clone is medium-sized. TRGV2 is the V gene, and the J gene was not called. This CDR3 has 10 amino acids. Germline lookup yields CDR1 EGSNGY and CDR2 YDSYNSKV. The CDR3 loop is CATWDGRGLF. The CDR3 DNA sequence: TGTGCCACCTGGGACGGGCGGGGACTCTTT.

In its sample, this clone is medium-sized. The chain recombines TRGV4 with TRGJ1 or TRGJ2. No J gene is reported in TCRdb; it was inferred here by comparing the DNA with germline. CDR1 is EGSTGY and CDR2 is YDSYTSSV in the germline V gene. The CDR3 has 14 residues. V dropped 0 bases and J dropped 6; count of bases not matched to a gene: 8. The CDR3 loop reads CATWDGPDCYKKLF. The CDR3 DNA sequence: TGTGCCACCTGGGATGGGCCAGATTGTTATAAGAAACTCTTT.

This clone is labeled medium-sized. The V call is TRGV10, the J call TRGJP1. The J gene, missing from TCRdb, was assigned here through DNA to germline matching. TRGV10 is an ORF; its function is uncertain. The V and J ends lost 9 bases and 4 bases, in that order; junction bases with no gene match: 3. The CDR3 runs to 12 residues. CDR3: CAACGTGWFKIF. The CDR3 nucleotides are TGTGCTGCGTGCGGCACTGGTTGGTTCAAGATATTT.

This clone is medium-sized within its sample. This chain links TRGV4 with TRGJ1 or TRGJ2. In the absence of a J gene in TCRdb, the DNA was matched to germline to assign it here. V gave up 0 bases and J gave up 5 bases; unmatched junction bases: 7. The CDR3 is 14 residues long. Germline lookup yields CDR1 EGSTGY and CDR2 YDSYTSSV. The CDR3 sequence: CATWDGRKDYKKLF. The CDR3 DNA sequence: TGTGCCACCTGGGATGGGCGGAAGGATTATAAGAAACTCTTT.

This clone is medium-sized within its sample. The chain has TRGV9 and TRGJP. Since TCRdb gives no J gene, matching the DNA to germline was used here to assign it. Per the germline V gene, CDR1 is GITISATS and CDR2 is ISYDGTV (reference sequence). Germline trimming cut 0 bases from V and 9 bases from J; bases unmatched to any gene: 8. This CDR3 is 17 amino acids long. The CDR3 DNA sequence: TGTGCCTTGTGGGAGGTGCAGCGGGTGTTGGGCAAAAAAATCAAGGTATTT. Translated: CALWEVQRVLGKKIKVF.